The 16 T cell receptor beta chains listed next were all sequenced from one sample in a study of Graves' ophthalmopathy and Graves' hyperthyroidism. Researchers took RNA transcripts and amplified TCR beta CDR3 regions from them. An initial RT-PCR round employing HTBI primers preceded a second-round multiplex PCR. TCRdb reprocessed the multiplex PCR reads via MiXCR and lists one record per CDR3 protein. This table holds roughly 500,000 distinct CDR3 sequences, around 14% found once. The sequenced sample was blood. These TCRs come from a young woman with Graves' ophthalmopathy.

Many counts were recorded for this clonotype. This sequence joins TRBV20-1 and TRBJ1-5; TRBD1 matches 9 bases. The germline V gene has CDR1 DFQATT and CDR2 SNEGSKA (reference sequence). This CDR3 is built from 13 residues. J gave up 4 bases and V 6 bases, and 4 bases lay outside the gene matches. CDR3 coding DNA: TGCAGTGCCCTGACAGGGGGGAATCAGCCCCAGCATTTT. This codes for CSALTGGNQPQHF.

This clonotype was seen ten or more times. The chain is built from TRBV6-1 and TRBJ1-1; no definite D call. CDR1 MNHNS and CDR2 SASEGT come from the germline V gene. Trimming shortened V by 5 bases and J by 4 bases, and 11 bases separated the two germline ends. This CDR3 spans 13 amino acids. In DNA form, the CDR3 reads TGTGCCAGCAGTAAGACCTCGGGCACTGAAGCTTTCTTT. Its translation is CASSKTSGTEAFF.

This clonotype was counted many times. The chain carries TRBV12-5 and TRBJ1-1, with 9 bases identical to TRBD1. Germline CDR1 is LGHNT and CDR2 is FRNRAP. Losses at the gene ends were 9 bases for V and 5 bases for J; bases not matched to a gene: 16. This CDR3 is built from 16 residues. The CDR3 spells CARTRPPGQGGTEAFF. As DNA, the CDR3 is TGTGCTAGGACGAGACCTCCGGGACAGGGTGGAACTGAAGCTTTCTTT.

This clonotype was seen at least ten times. The chain couples TRBV27 to TRBJ1-2, with D uncertain. Trimming removed 9 bases from V and 0 bases from J, with 11 bases in between. Germline CDR1 is MNHEY and CDR2 is SMNVEV (reference sequence). The CDR3 has 13 residues. This CDR3 reads CARGKQANYGYTF. The DNA of the CDR3 is TGTGCCAGGGGCAAGCAGGCTAACTATGGCTACACCTTC.

This clonotype was picked up many times. The chain has TRBV19 and TRBJ1-5; possibly TRBD1 for D (5 bases). CDR3 length: 15 residues. CDR1 and CDR2 from the germline V gene are LNHDA and SQIVND (reference sequence). V shed 10 bases and J shed 0 bases, with 16 bases lying between them. CDR3 protein: CATRDSPSSNQPQHF. CDR3 sequence (DNA): TGTGCCACCAGAGACAGCCCTTCTAGCAATCAGCCCCAGCATTTT.

In this sample, this clonotype turned up many times. The chain carries TRBV28 and TRBJ2-7, with 12 bases matching TRBD2. The CDR3 is 14 residues long. J was trimmed by 5 bases and V by 10 bases; bases with no gene match: 9. Germline values: CDR1 MDHEN, CDR2 SYDVKM. The CDR3 loop is CAIVQTSGSNEQYF. The CDR3 nucleotides are TGTGCCATCGTACAGACTAGCGGGAGCAACGAGCAGTACTTC. The full variable domain, rest sourced from reference TRBV28 and TRBJ2-7, is DVKVTQSSRYLVKRTGEKVFLECVQDMDHENMFWYRQDPGLGLRLIYFSYDVKMKEKGDIPEGYSVSREKKERFSLILESASTNQTSMYLCAIVQTSGSNEQYFGPGTRLTVT.

On this clonotype itself: A read error may produce the germline difference seen at one junction end. The chain is built from TRBV30 and TRBJ2-4; tentatively, D is TRBD1 (6 bases). CDR1 is GTSNPN, CDR2 SVGIG, per germline (reference sequence). The CDR3 totals 11 residues. As DNA, the CDR3 is TGTGCCCGGGACACCGGGCACATTAAGTACTTC. Its translation is CARDTGHIKYF.

This clonotype has a count of ten or more. This chain links TRBV6-1 with TRBJ2-5; the match to TRBD2 covers 9 bases. CDR1 is MNHNS and CDR2 is SASEGT in the germline V gene. The CDR3 totals 12 residues. V lost 7 bases, J lost 3 bases, and 0 bases stayed unmatched. The DNA of the CDR3 is TGTGCCAGCAAGCGGGGGGAAGAGACCCAGTACTTC. It is translated as CASKRGEETQYF.

Ten or more counts support this clonotype. The gene calls are TRBV7-8 and TRBJ2-5, with D uncertain. Germline values: CDR1 SGHVS, CDR2 FQNEAQ. The V and J ends lost 2 bases and 5 bases respectively, with 9 bases between them. The CDR3 is made up of 13 amino acids. The CDR3 loop reads CASSLFSEETQYF. The CDR3 nucleotides read TGTGCCAGCAGCTTATTCTCGGAGGAGACCCAGTACTTC. The full variable domain, its missing parts supplied by reference TRBV7-8 and TRBJ2-5, is GAGVSQSPRYKVAKRGQDVALRCDPISGHVSLFWYQQALGQGPEFLTYFQNEAQLDKSGLPSDRFFAERPEGSVSTLKIQRTQQEDSAVYLCASSLFSEETQYFGPGTRLLVL.

This clonotype was seen only a few times. The chain has TRBV19 and TRBJ2-4; tentative D call: TRBD2 (7 bases). The germline V and J ends were trimmed by 3 bases and 3 bases, with 12 bases remaining between them. CDR1 is LNHDA and CDR2 is SQIVND in the germline V gene (reference sequence). The CDR3 has 15 residues. The CDR3 reads CASSMGGGGKNIQYF. For the CDR3, the DNA is TGTGCCAGTAGTATGGGGGGCGGGGGCAAAAACATTCAGTACTTC.

As regards this clonotype: A much bigger clone sits one base away, suggesting this may be a read error. The rearrangement joins TRBV29-1 to TRBJ1-1, with D maybe TRBD1 (5 bases). Germline CDR1 reads SQVTM; CDR2 reads ANQGSEA. CDR3 length: 14 residues. As DNA, the CDR3 is TGCAGCGTTGGGCAGACAGTAATGAACACTGAAGCTTTGTTT. This sequence encodes CSVGQTVMNTEALF.

V and J are TRBV29-1 and TRBJ2-7; TRBD2 might be the D (6 bases). Between the trimmed V and J ends, which lost 7 bases and 2 bases, there was a span of 21 bases. CDR1 and CDR2 (germline): SQVTM, ANQGSEA. The CDR3 covers 15 residues. For the CDR3, the DNA is TGCAGCGCCCTGAAGGATAGGGGAGGTGCCTACGAGCAGTACTTC. The encoded protein is CSALKDRGGAYEQYF.

This clonotype has more than one count but fewer than ten. It may be a read error: a sequence one base away is much more abundant. The chain employs TRBV28 and TRBJ1-1; tentatively, D is TRBD1 (5 bases). This CDR3 comprises 14 residues. The germline V gene encodes CDR1 MDHEN and CDR2 SYDVKM. As DNA, the CDR3 is TGTGCCAGCAGTACCCCACCAGGGACCACTGAAGCTTGCTTT. Amino acids: CASSTPPGTTEACF.

This clonotype was counted ten times or more. The chain recombines TRBV12-3 or TRBV12-4 with TRBJ1-2, with D unresolved. Trimming left V 3 bases short and J 2 bases short, with 7 bases between. The CDR3 sequence is 13 residues long. Here the CDR3 DNA reads TGTGCCAGCAGTTTCTTCCAAAACTATGGCTACACCTTC. Translating it yields CASSFFQNYGYTF.

The sample holds many counts of this clonotype. The chain links TRBV12-3 or TRBV12-4 to TRBJ1-2; no definite D call. Trimming left V 3 bases short and J 0 bases short, with 8 bases between. This CDR3 is built from 14 residues. The CDR3 DNA follows: TGTGCCAGCAGTTTGACCGCTACTAACTATGGCTACACCTTC. Protein: CASSLTATNYGYTF.

The table lists this clonotype with many counts. The V and J genes are TRBV12-3 or TRBV12-4 and TRBJ2-7; TRBD1 matches 11 bases. With V trimmed by 5 bases and J by 3 bases, 12 bases remained unmatched. The CDR3 spans 17 residues. The CDR3 coding sequence is TGTGCCAGCAGTACAGGACAGGGGGCCTTATTGATCTACGAGCAGTACTTC. It translates to CASSTGQGALLIYEQYF.